The 5 T cell receptor beta chains given below trace back to one sample, sequenced in a study of CD8 T cells in ankylosing spondylitis. Study-level results: In ankylosing spondylitis blood, a motif of roughly 8 highly homologous TCR beta variants appeared characteristic.

TCRdb called the 5' RACE reads again in MiXCR, with one record for every CDR3 protein. The data contain 350,000 to 450,000 distinct CDR3 sequences, roughly 26% of them seen just once; the ten biggest clones take up about 1%. These receptors lack a known antigen. Material: blood, either unsorted or a sorted T cell fraction (not recorded which). All receptors come from a male donor with ankylosing spondylitis.

This clonotype was seen a handful of times. The chain couples TRBV18 to TRBJ1-1, with a possible D match to TRBD1 (5 bases). Germline-derived CDR1 and CDR2 are KGHSH and LQKENI. Trimming cost V 2 bases and J 3 bases, with 13 bases left between them. The CDR3 runs to 15 residues. In nucleotides, the CDR3 is TGTGCCAGCTCACCAGGCAGGGAGGCGTACACTGAAGCTTTCTTT. This codes for CASSPGREAYTEAFF. Variable domain in full (rest from reference TRBV18 and TRBJ1-1): NAGVMQNPRHLVRRRGQEARLRCSPMKGHSHVYWYRQLPEEGLKFMVYLQKENIIDESGMPKERFSAEFPKEGPSILRIQQVVRGDSAAYFCASSPGREAYTEAFFGQGTRLTVV.

This clonotype showed up just a few times. The V and J genes are TRBV6-1 and TRBJ2-3, with 12 bases aligning to TRBD2. CDR3 length: 18 amino acids. V was clipped by 1 base and J by 0 bases; unmatched bases: 5. Germline CDR1 reads MNHNS; CDR2 reads SASEGT. The CDR3, as DNA: TGTGCCAGCAGTGAAGTCCTAGCGGGAGGGTTTAGCACAGATACGCAGTATTTT. This gives the protein CASSEVLAGGFSTDTQYF.

The rearrangement uses TRBV5-1 and TRBJ2-2, with D maybe TRBD1 (6 bases). CDR1 and CDR2 (germline): SGHRS, YFSETQ. The CDR3 is 13 residues long. The V end was cut by 5 bases, the J end by 3 bases, with 8 bases between. CDR3 DNA sequence: TGCGCCAGCAGGGGGGCAGACACCGGGGAGCTGTTTTTT. Encoded protein: CASRGADTGELFF.

The table lists this clonotype with a few counts. The chain carries TRBV3-1 and TRBJ2-1, with TRBD1 identical over 7 bases. In germline, CDR1 is LGHDT, CDR2 YNNKEL (reference sequence). The length of the CDR3 is 15 residues. The J segment lost 3 bases and the V segment lost 2 bases, leaving 4 bases of the junction unmatched. CDR3 sequence: CASSQRQGVYNEQFF. The CDR3 DNA is TGTGCCAGCAGCCAACGGCAGGGGGTCTACAATGAGCAGTTCTTC.

This clonotype has only a few counts. This chain joins TRBV4-1 and TRBJ2-2, with a possible D match to TRBD2 (6 bases). The germline V gene has CDR1 MGHRA and CDR2 YSYEKL. V lost 2 bases, J lost 5 bases, and 18 bases lay in between. The CDR3 runs to 17 residues. This CDR3 reads CASSQQPEAGLTGELFF. CDR3 bases: TGCGCCAGCAGCCAACAGCCTGAAGCGGGCCTAACCGGGGAGCTGTTTTTT.